This T cell receptor (beta chain) derives from a study of tumor-infiltrating lymphocytes in primary liver carcinoma. The overall study: Aged between 30 and 69 years, the patients were men and women.

Without any cell sorting, about 19-31 mg of bulk tissue yielded co-extracted RNA and DNA. Surgical resection served as treatment for the primary liver carcinoma of these patients. This clonotype was counted ten times or more. The antigen is not known. A constant-region primer served to make TCR beta cDNA from about 0.5 ug total RNA. Amplification in three nested multiplex PCR rounds with slightly modified ARM-PCR gave rise to TCR beta libraries. TRBV1-TRBV30 forward primers and a C-beta reverse primer were used in the first two PCR rounds, which each ran for approximately 9 cycles. MiXCR was run by TCRdb on the multiplex PCR reads, yielding one entry per CDR3 protein. The table has about 100,000 distinct CDR3 sequences, about 70% seen once. Study-level results: Tumor region pairs outstripped tumor-adjacent and tumor-blood pairs in overlap.

The CDR3 is 14 amino acids. CDR1 and CDR2 from the germline V gene are MGHRA and YSYEKL. Trimming removed 1 base at V and 4 bases at J, with 5 bases between. This clonotype originated in a man aged 40-49 years with primary liver carcinoma and hepatitis B virus infection. V gene TRBV4-1 combines with J gene TRBJ2-6; D remains unclear. The sample consisted of tumor-adjacent normal liver tissue. The CDR3: CASSQVRGANVLTF. The CDR3 nucleotides read TGCGCCAGCAGCCAAGTGAGAGGGGCCAACGTCCTGACTTTC.